These T cell receptor beta chains were read from a single sample in a study of blood T cell repertoires in COVID-19. Some clones are missing from TCRdb's copy, which holds only in-frame ones; the method was immunoSEQ multiplex PCR. In the table there are more than 75,000 clones, around 80% of which are singletons. Material: peripheral blood. The origin of the receptors is a man aged 55-75 years with acute or convalescent COVID-19. CDR3s include the opening cysteine and the closing phenylalanine or tryptophan. The order of the fields is clone size, D gene, V gene, J gene, CDR3 protein, CDR3 DNA. A D gene is named only where the DNA matches it firmly. Expanded clones get a size class; other rows say once, few or many, or leave the size out.

clone_size: NA; d_call: TRBD1; v_call: TRBV11-2; j_call: TRBJ1-1; cdr3_aa: CASSLVQGTEAFF; cdr3_nt: TGTGCCAGCAGCTTAGTACAGGGGACTGAAGCTTTCTTT
clone_size: NA; d_call: TRBD1; v_call: TRBV5-1; j_call: TRBJ1-2; cdr3_aa: CASSVDRDRVGYGYTF; cdr3_nt: TGCGCCAGCAGCGTAGACCGGGACAGGGTGGGCTATGGCTACACCTTC
clone_size: NA; d_call: NA; v_call: TRBV7-9; j_call: TRBJ2-1; cdr3_aa: CASSLETGKRDNEQFF; cdr3_nt: TGTGCCAGCAGCTTAGAAACGGGGAAGAGGGACAATGAGCAGTTCTTC
clone_size: NA; d_call: NA; v_call: TRBV19; j_call: TRBJ1-1; cdr3_aa: CASSEFRDTEAFF; cdr3_nt: TGTGCCAGTAGTGAGTTCAGGGACACTGAAGCTTTCTTT
clone_size: NA; d_call: NA; v_call: TRBV21-1; j_call: TRBJ1-4; cdr3_aa: CASSVPTGATNEKLFF; cdr3_nt: TGTGCCAGCAGTGTACCGACAGGAGCAACTAATGAAAAACTGTTTTTT
clone_size: many; d_call: TRBD2; v_call: TRBV5-1; j_call: TRBJ2-2; cdr3_aa: CASSPPGSGRLWTGELFF; cdr3_nt: TGCGCCAGCAGCCCCCCAGGGAGCGGGAGATTGTGGACCGGGGAGCTGTTTTTT
clone_size: NA; d_call: NA; v_call: TRBV6-5; j_call: TRBJ1-1; cdr3_aa: CASIPGGSNTEAFF; cdr3_nt: TGTGCCAGCATTCCCGGGGGATCGAACACTGAAGCTTTCTTT
clone_size: NA; d_call: TRBD1; v_call: TRBV10-3; j_call: TRBJ2-3; cdr3_aa: CAISVRQGERTGTQYF; cdr3_nt: TGTGCCATCAGTGTCCGACAGGGTGAAAGGACAGGTACGCAGTATTTT
clone_size: NA; d_call: TRBD2; v_call: TRBV7-2; j_call: TRBJ2-2; cdr3_aa: CANLIAGNTGELFF; cdr3_nt: TGTGCCAACCTGATAGCGGGAAACACCGGGGAGCTGTTTTTT
clone_size: NA; d_call: NA; v_call: TRBV29-1; j_call: TRBJ2-1; cdr3_aa: CSAGNNEQFF; cdr3_nt: TGCAGCGCCGGGAACAATGAGCAGTTCTTC
clone_size: NA; d_call: NA; v_call: TRBV19; j_call: TRBJ2-4; cdr3_aa: CASNGRNKNIQYF; cdr3_nt: TGTGCCAGTAATGGGAGGAACAAAAACATTCAGTACTTC
clone_size: NA; d_call: TRBD2; v_call: TRBV30; j_call: TRBJ2-3; cdr3_aa: CAWTAGGTSTDTQYF; cdr3_nt: TGTGCCTGGACGGCGGGGGGGACTAGCACAGATACGCAGTATTTT
clone_size: NA; d_call: NA; v_call: TRBV6-6; j_call: TRBJ2-1; cdr3_aa: CASSIFHEQFF; cdr3_nt: TGTGCCAGCAGTATCTTTCATGAGCAGTTCTTC
clone_size: NA; d_call: NA; v_call: TRBV19; j_call: TRBJ2-6; cdr3_aa: CATHVWGSVGAGANVLTF; cdr3_nt: TGTGCCACCCACGTCTGGGGCTCGGTAGGAGCTGGGGCCAACGTCCTGACTTTC
clone_size: NA; d_call: NA; v_call: TRBV5-1; j_call: TRBJ2-7; cdr3_aa: CASSPKEGAGEQYF; cdr3_nt: TGCGCCAGCAGCCCTAAGGAGGGGGCTGGTGAGCAGTACTTC
clone_size: NA; d_call: NA; v_call: TRBV6-5; j_call: TRBJ1-5; cdr3_aa: CASGQQSSNQPQHF; cdr3_nt: TGTGCCAGCGGGCAGCAGTCCAGCAATCAGCCCCAGCATTTT
clone_size: NA; d_call: TRBD2; v_call: TRBV9; j_call: TRBJ2-1; cdr3_aa: CASSAVRLAANNEQFF; cdr3_nt: TGTGCCAGCAGCGCAGTAAGACTAGCGGCCAACAATGAGCAGTTCTTC